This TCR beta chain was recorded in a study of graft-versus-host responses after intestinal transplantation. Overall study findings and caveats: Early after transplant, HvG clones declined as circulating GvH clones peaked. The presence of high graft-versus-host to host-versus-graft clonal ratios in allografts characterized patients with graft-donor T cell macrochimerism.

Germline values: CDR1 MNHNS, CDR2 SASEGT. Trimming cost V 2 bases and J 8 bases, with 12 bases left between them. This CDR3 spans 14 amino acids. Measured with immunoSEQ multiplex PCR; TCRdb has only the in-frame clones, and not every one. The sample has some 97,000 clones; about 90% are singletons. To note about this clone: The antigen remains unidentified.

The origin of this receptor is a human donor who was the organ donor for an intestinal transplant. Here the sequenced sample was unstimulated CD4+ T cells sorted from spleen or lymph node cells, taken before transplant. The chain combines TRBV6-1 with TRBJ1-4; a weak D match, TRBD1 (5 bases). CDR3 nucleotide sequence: TGTGCCAGCAGTGAATTGACAGCGTGGGAAAAACTGTTTTTT. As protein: CASSELTAWEKLFF.